Shown below are 11 T cell receptor beta chains from a single sample sequenced in a study of esophageal squamous cell carcinoma under preoperative chemotherapy. Time point in this sample: before preoperative PTX-NDP chemotherapy. Each CDR3 protein gets one entry after TCRdb re-called the PCR reads with MiXCR. The sample yields about 15,000 distinct CDR3 sequences, roughly half seen once. Sample acquisition took place from a patient given preoperative chemotherapy. The source is a human donor with esophageal squamous cell carcinoma. The donor label of this sample is uncertain.

The J gene is TRBJ2-1, the V gene TRBV7-3; the D gene is possibly TRBD2 (5 bases). The germline V gene has CDR1 SGHTA and CDR2 FQGTGA. Trimming pared 4 bases from V and 4 bases from J, leaving 14 bases between. The CDR3 sequence is 15 residues long. CDR3 sequence (DNA): TGTGCCAGCAGCTCCACTAGAAGTGCTTACAATGAGCAGTTCTTC. This sequence encodes CASSSTRSAYNEQFF.

This clonotype was seen more than once but under ten times. The chain joins TRBV12-3 or TRBV12-4 to TRBJ2-5; 7 bases are shared with TRBD2. This CDR3 spans 13 amino acids. J gave up 5 bases and V 8 bases, and 8 bases lay outside the gene matches. The CDR3 nucleotides are TGTGCCAGCGGGGGGGAAAAGCGGGAGACCCAGTACTTC. The encoded protein is CASGGEKRETQYF.

Comments on this clonotype: One junction end disagrees with the germline gene, perhaps due to a read error. J is TRBJ2-1 and V is TRBV7-2, with TRBD1 matching 10 bases. Germline values: CDR1 SGHTA, CDR2 FQGNSA. CDR3 size: 15 residues. CDR3 sequence (DNA): TGTGCCAGCAGCTTAGTCCGGGACAGGGGCTCCGGATGGCTCTTC. It translates to CASSLVRDRGSGWLF. Drawing the rest from reference TRBV7-2 and TRBJ2-1, the complete variable domain is GAGVSQSPSNKVTEKGKDVELRCDPISGHTALYWYRQSLGQGLEFLIYFQGNSAPDKSGLPSDRFSAERTGGSVSTLTIQRTQQEDSAVYLCASSLVRDRGSGWLFGPGTRLTVL.

This clonotype was seen ten or more times. The chain carries TRBV5-6 and TRBJ2-1, with D possibly being TRBD2 (6 bases). V lost 5 bases and J 7 bases, leaving 10 bases between the germline ends. Germline V gene data show CDR1 as SGHDT and CDR2 as YYEEEE. The CDR3 has 12 amino acids. The DNA for the CDR3 is TGTGCCAGCAGGGGACTGGTGAATGAGCAGTTCTTC. Its protein is CASRGLVNEQFF.

This clonotype was counted only a few times. CDR3 region: CASSSQGFGTDTQYF. CDR3 DNA: TGTGCCAGCAGCTCACAGGGGTTTGGCACAGATACGCAGTATTTT. This chain connects TRBV7-9 to TRBJ2-3, with 7 nucleotides matching TRBD1. The V gene end was trimmed by 4 bases and the J gene end by 1 base; junction bases not matched to a gene: 5. This CDR3 spans 15 amino acids. Germline V lookup: CDR1 SEHNR, CDR2 FQNEAQ (reference sequence).

The V and J genes are TRBV6-1 and TRBJ2-2, with D uncertain. The CDR3 spans 17 residues. V gave up 6 bases and J gave up 2 bases, with 19 bases separating them. Germline CDR1 MNHNS, CDR2 SASEGT. CDR3 DNA: TGTGCCAGCAGGGGCCTGGTCGCGACTGGAAACACCGGGGAGCTGTTTTTT. Its translation is CASRGLVATGNTGELFF.

This clonotype appeared a few times. This sequence joins TRBV7-2 and TRBJ2-1; TRBD1 agrees at 10 bases. This CDR3 has 14 residues. CDR1 SGHTA and CDR2 FQGNSA come from the germline V gene. The junction had 4 bases not matched to a gene; V was cut back by 3 bases and J by 8 bases. The CDR3 DNA is TGTGCCAGCAGCTTCCGGGACAGGGGCGATGAGCAGTTCTTC. This sequence encodes CASSFRDRGDEQFF.

This chain uses TRBV27 with TRBJ2-2, with TRBD2 identical over 13 bases. Germline assignment: CDR1 MNHEY and CDR2 SMNVEV (reference sequence). The length of the CDR3 is 16 residues. V trimming: 8 bases; J trimming: 4 bases; junction bases outside the gene matches: 7. The chain's CDR3 is CASRLTSGGATGELFF. CDR3 nucleotides: TGTGCCAGCCGGCTCACTAGCGGGGGGGCCACCGGGGAGCTGTTTTTT.

At least ten counts were recorded for this clonotype. V gene TRBV12-3 or TRBV12-4 combines with J gene TRBJ2-5; TRBD1 aligns across 11 bases. The CDR3 loop spans 16 amino acids. V shed 5 bases and J 5 bases; nucleotides not matched to a gene: 10. This CDR3 is CASSVHGGTGGETQYF. The DNA of the CDR3 is TGTGCCAGCAGTGTTCACGGGGGGACAGGGGGTGAGACCCAGTACTTC.

This clonotype was seen a few times. The DNA of the CDR3 is TGTGCCAGCAGCTCCAGATTTACCGGGTCCTATAGCGGTTATGAAGCTTTCTTT. Amino acids: CASSSRFTGSYSGYEAFF. This chain uses TRBV7-9 with TRBJ1-1; D is unresolved. This CDR3 is built from 18 residues. V lost 4 bases, J lost 7 bases, and 28 bases lay in between. In germline, CDR1 is SEHNR, CDR2 FQNEAQ (reference sequence).

This clonotype was found many times. The chain links TRBV7-3 to TRBJ2-1; either TRBD1 or TRBD2 may supply D (5 bases each). Trimming stripped 1 base from V and 6 bases from J, with 13 bases between. Germline CDR1 reads SGHTA; CDR2 reads FQGTGA. The CDR3 consists of 15 residues. DNA of the CDR3: TGTGCCAGCAGCTTAAGAGGGTCAGGGCCCAATGAGCAGTTCTTC. Encoded protein: CASSLRGSGPNEQFF.